This T cell receptor beta chain was documented in a study of T cells in pancreatic ductal adenocarcinoma. In regard to this clone: Its cognate antigen is unknown.

Points from the study as a whole: Tumor and blood clonality did not differ significantly, about 0.1 versus 0.071.

Profiling relied on immunoSEQ multiplex PCR, and the TCRdb table lists in-frame clones only, not all of them. The repertoire holds about 4,600 clones, around 68% seen once, with approximately 14% in the top ten. Losses at the gene ends were 5 bases for V and 2 bases for J; bases not matched to a gene: 13. Germline CDR1 is SGHVS and CDR2 is FQNEAQ. CDR3 length: 17 amino acids. The selected patients with pancreatic ductal adenocarcinoma had surgery but no neoadjuvant therapy. The genes are TRBV7-8 and TRBJ2-3; 7 bases fit TRBD2. The specimen was pancreatic tumor tissue. The source of this sequence is a human donor with pancreatic ductal adenocarcinoma. Written as DNA, the CDR3 is TGTGCCAGCAGCGCGGGAAGTAGCGGGTGGGTCACAGATACGCAGTATTTT. Translated: CASSAGSSGWVTDTQYF.